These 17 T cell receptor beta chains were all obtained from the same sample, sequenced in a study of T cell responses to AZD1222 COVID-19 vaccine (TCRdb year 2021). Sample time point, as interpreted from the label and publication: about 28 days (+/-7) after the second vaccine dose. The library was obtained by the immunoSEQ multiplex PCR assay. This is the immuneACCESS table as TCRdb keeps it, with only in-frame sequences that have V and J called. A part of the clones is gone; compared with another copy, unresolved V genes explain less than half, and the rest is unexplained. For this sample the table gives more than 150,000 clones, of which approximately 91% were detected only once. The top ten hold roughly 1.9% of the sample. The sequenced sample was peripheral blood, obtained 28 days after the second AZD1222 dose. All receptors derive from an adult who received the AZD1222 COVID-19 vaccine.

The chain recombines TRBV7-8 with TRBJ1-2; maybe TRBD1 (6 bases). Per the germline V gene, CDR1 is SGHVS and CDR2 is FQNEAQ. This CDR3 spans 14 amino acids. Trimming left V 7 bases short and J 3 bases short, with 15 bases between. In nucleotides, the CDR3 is TGTGCCAGCACCCCGGGGGGGCGTCACTATGGCTACACCTTC. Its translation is CASTPGGRHYGYTF. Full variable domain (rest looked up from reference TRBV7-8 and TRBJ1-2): GAGVSQSPRYKVAKRGQDVALRCDPISGHVSLFWYQQALGQGPEFLTYFQNEAQLDKSGLPSDRFFAERPEGSVSTLKIQRTQQEDSAVYLCASTPGGRHYGYTFGSGTRLTVV.

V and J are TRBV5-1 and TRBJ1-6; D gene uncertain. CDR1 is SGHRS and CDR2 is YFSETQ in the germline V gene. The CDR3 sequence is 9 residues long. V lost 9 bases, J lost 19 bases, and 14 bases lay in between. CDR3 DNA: TGCGCCATAACGAAACACTCTCACTTT. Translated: CAITKHSHF.

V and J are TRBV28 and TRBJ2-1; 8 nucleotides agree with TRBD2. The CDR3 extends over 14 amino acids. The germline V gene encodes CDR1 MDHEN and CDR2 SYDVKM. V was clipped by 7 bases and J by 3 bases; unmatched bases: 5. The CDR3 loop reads CASIGGVLYNEQFF. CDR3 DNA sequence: TGTGCCAGCATCGGGGGGGTGCTCTACAATGAGCAGTTCTTC.

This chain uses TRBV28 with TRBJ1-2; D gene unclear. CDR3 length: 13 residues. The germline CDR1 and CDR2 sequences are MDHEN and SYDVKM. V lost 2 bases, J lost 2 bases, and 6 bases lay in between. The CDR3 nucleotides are TGTGCCAGCAGTTTAAGGGAAAACTATGGCTACACCTTC. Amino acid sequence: CASSLRENYGYTF.

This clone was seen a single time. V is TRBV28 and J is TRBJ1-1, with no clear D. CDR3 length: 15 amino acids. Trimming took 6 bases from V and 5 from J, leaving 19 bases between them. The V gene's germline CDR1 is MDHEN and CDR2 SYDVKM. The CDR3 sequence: CASRAVGSAGTEAFF. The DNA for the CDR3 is TGTGCCAGCAGGGCAGTGGGATCCGCCGGGACTGAAGCTTTCTTT.

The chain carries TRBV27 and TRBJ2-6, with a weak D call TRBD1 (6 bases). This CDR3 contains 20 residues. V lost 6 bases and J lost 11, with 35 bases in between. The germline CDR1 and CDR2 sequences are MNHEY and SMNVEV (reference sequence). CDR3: CASSRDTDRTSPRAYDVLTF. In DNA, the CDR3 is TGTGCCAGCAGCCGTGATACGGACAGAACTTCACCCCGGGCTTACGACGTCCTGACTTTC.

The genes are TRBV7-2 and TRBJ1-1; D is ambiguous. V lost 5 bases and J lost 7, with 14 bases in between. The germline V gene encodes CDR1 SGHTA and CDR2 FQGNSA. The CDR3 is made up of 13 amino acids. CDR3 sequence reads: CASSAVQRNEAFF. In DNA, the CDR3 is TGTGCCAGCAGCGCTGTGCAAAGGAATGAAGCTTTCTTT.

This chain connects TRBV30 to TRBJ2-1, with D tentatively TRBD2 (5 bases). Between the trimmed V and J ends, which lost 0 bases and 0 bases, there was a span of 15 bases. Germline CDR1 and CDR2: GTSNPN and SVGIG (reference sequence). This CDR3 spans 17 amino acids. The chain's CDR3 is CAWSVYIRESSYNEQFF. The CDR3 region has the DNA TGTGCCTGGAGTGTATACATTCGGGAAAGCTCCTACAATGAGCAGTTCTTC.

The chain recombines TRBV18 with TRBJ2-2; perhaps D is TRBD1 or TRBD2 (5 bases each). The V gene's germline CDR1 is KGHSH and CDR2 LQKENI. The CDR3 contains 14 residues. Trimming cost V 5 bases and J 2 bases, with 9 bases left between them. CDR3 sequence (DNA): TGTGCCAGCTCATTGGGGACCAACACCGGGGAGCTGTTTTTT. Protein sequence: CASSLGTNTGELFF.

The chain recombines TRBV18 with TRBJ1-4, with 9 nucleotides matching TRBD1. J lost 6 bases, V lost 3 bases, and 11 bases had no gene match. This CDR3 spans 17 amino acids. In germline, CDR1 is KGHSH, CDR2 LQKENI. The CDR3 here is CASSPYRMDRGDEKLFF. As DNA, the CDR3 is TGTGCCAGCTCACCTTATCGCATGGACAGGGGCGATGAAAAACTGTTTTTT.

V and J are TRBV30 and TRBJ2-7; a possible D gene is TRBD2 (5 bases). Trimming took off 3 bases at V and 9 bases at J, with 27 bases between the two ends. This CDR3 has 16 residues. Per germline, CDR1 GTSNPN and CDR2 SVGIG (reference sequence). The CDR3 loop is CAWRGRPDYEVGGQYF. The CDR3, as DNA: TGTGCCTGGAGAGGTAGGCCCGACTACGAGGTTGGTGGGCAGTACTTC.

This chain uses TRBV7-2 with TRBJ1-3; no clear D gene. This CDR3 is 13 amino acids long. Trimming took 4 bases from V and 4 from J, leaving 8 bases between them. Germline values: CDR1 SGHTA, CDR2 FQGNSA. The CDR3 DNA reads TGTGCCAGCAGCTCCCGCTTCGGAAACACCATATATTTT. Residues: CASSSRFGNTIYF.

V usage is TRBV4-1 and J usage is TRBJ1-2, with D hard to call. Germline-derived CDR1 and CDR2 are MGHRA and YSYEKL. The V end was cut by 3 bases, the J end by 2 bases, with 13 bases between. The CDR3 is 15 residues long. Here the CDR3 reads CASSQNPGNNYGYTF. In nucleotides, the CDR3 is TGCGCCAGCAGCCAGAACCCGGGGAACAACTATGGCTACACCTTC.

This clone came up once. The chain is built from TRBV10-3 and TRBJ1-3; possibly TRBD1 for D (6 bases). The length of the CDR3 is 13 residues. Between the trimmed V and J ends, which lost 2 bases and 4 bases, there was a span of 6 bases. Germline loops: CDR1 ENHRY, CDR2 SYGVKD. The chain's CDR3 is CAISETGGNTIYF. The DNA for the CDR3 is TGTGCCATCAGTGAGACAGGGGGAAACACCATATATTTT.

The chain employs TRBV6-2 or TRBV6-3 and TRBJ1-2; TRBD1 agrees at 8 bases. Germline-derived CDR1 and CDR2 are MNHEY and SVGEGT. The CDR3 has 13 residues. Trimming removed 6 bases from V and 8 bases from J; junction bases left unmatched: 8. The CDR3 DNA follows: TGTGCCAGCAGCCTGGACAGGGTCGAGGGCTACACCTTC. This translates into CASSLDRVEGYTF.

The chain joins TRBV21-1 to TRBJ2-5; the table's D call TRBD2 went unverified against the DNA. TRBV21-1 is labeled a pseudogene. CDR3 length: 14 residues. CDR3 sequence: CASSKAGLLETQYF. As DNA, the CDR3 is TGTGCCAGCAGCAAAGCGGGACTGCTAGAGACCCAGTACTTC.

CDR3 coding DNA: TGTGCCAGCAGTGAAGACAGGTATGGCGAGCAGTACTTC. It yields the protein CASSEDRYGEQYF. This sequence joins TRBV6-1 and TRBJ2-7; tentative D call: TRBD1 (5 bases). The germline V and J ends were trimmed by 1 base and 6 bases, with 10 bases remaining between them. CDR1 and CDR2 (germline): MNHNS, SASEGT. The CDR3 extends over 13 amino acids.